Presented here are 24 T cell receptor beta chains from one specimen sequenced in a study of T cell responses to AZD1222 COVID-19 vaccine. Only in-frame clones appear in the TCRdb table, and some are missing; sequencing was by immunoSEQ multiplex PCR. The sample lists 150,000 to 200,000 clones, under 95% occurring once. This sample comprised peripheral blood, obtained 28 days after the second AZD1222 dose. These receptors all stem from an adult who received the AZD1222 COVID-19 vaccine.

The chain couples TRBV6-6 to TRBJ1-5; D gene unclear. In germline, CDR1 is MNHNY, CDR2 SVGAGI (reference sequence). The CDR3 contains 16 residues. The V end was cut by 6 bases, the J end by 1 base, with 16 bases between. The chain's CDR3 is CASSLVRIQSNQPQHF. The CDR3 nucleotides are TGTGCCAGCAGCCTAGTCAGGATTCAGAGCAATCAGCCCCAGCATTTT.

This clone was recorded only once. V gene TRBV15 combines with J gene TRBJ2-1, with TRBD2 matching over 7 bases. Germline V gene data show CDR1 as LNHNV and CDR2 as YYDKDF (reference sequence). The CDR3 runs 14 residues. The V gene end was trimmed by 1 base and the J gene end by 9 bases; junction bases not matched to a gene: 6. The CDR3 loop reads CATSRGLGEGEQFF. The CDR3, as DNA: TGTGCCACCAGCAGAGGTCTTGGGGAGGGTGAGCAGTTCTTC.

This chain links TRBV10-3 with TRBJ2-5; 7 bases line up with TRBD1. Trimming took 5 bases from V and 2 from J; bases not matched to a gene: 5. This CDR3 spans 14 amino acids. CDR1 is ENHRY, CDR2 SYGVKD, per germline. CDR3 sequence: CAISPGTDQETQYF. The CDR3 DNA reads as TGTGCCATCAGTCCCGGGACAGATCAAGAGACCCAGTACTTC.

J is TRBJ2-7 and V is TRBV6-5, with D possibly TRBD1 on 7 matching bases. The V gene's germline CDR1 is MNHEY and CDR2 SVGAGI. The V and J ends lost 6 bases and 5 bases respectively, with 17 bases between them. The CDR3 spans 14 residues. For the CDR3, the DNA is TGTGCCAGCAGCCCAGGGGGAGGTATAGACGAGCAGTACTTC. Its protein product is CASSPGGGIDEQYF.

The gene calls are TRBV29-1 and TRBJ1-1; no firm D call. This CDR3 is 11 amino acids long. In germline, CDR1 is SQVTM, CDR2 ANQGSEA. The germline V and J ends were trimmed by 4 bases and 1 base, with 4 bases remaining between them. The CDR3 region has the DNA TGCAGCGTTGTACAGAACACTGAAGCTTTCTTT. Residues: CSVVQNTEAFF.

The genes are TRBV27 and TRBJ1-1; a possible D gene is TRBD1 (5 bases). The CDR3 contains 12 residues. Looked up from germline, CDR1 is MNHEY and CDR2 is SMNVEV (reference sequence). DNA for the CDR3: TGTGATCAGCCGGGACCCAACACTGAAGCTTTCTTT. Its protein product is CDQPGPNTEAFF.

There are a few counts of this clone. This rearrangement joins TRBV7-2 to TRBJ1-2; the match to TRBD1 covers 10 bases. The ends lost 6 bases at V and 4 bases at J; junction bases unmatched: 5. The CDR3 covers 14 residues. The V gene's germline CDR1 is SGHTA and CDR2 FQGNSA. Here the CDR3 DNA reads TGTGCCAGCAGGCCGACAGGGGGCGCCTATGGCTACACCTTC. Translating gives CASRPTGGAYGYTF. The whole variable domain, filled in from reference TRBV7-2 and TRBJ1-2, reads GAGVSQSPSNKVTEKGKDVELRCDPISGHTALYWYRQSLGQGLEFLIYFQGNSAPDKSGLPSDRFSAERTGGSVSTLTIQRTQQEDSAVYLCASRPTGGAYGYTFGSGTRLTVV.

The genes are TRBV5-1 and TRBJ1-2; 7 nucleotides agree with TRBD1. The J segment lost 5 bases and the V segment lost 0 bases, leaving 4 bases of the junction unmatched. The germline V gene encodes CDR1 SGHRS and CDR2 YFSETQ. The CDR3 covers 14 residues. CDR3 bases: TGCGCCAGCAGCTTGGGGGACAGTCGTTATGGCTACACCTTC. Amino acid sequence: CASSLGDSRYGYTF.

This sequence joins TRBV18 and TRBJ1-1; 8 positions agree with TRBD1. Trimming took 4 bases from V and 0 from J; bases not matched to a gene: 13. This CDR3 is 18 amino acids long. Germline V gene lookup returns CDR1 KGHSH and CDR2 LQKENI. DNA for the CDR3: TGTGCCAGCTCACTAATCGGTCAGGGGGCTACTGTGAACACTGAAGCTTTCTTT. It yields the protein CASSLIGQGATVNTEAFF.

This chain connects TRBV11-2 to TRBJ2-2; D call uncertain. The V and J ends lost 3 bases and 0 bases respectively, with 2 bases between them. This CDR3 is built from 13 residues. Germline V gene lookup returns CDR1 SGHAT and CDR2 FQNNGV. In DNA form, the CDR3 reads TGTGCCAGCAGCTTGGCGAACACCGGGGAGCTGTTTTTT. Protein product: CASSLANTGELFF.

CDR3 region: CASSESHSLKLFF. The DNA for the CDR3 is TGTGCCAGCAGTGAATCGCACAGTTTAAAACTGTTTTTT. The chain has TRBV6-1 and TRBJ1-4, with D unresolved. V lost 2 bases to trimming and J lost 10 bases, with 11 bases between them. The CDR3 length is 13 residues. The germline gives CDR1 MNHNS, CDR2 SASEGT.

The chain combines TRBV29-1 with TRBJ2-2; D not resolved. CDR1 is SQVTM and CDR2 is ANQGSEA in the germline V gene. The length of the CDR3 is 12 residues. Trimming left V 4 bases short and J 4 bases short, with 7 bases between. CDR3 residues: CSVGQPTGELFF. The CDR3 DNA reads TGCAGCGTTGGTCAGCCCACCGGGGAGCTGTTTTTT.

V gene TRBV19 combines with J gene TRBJ1-2, with 10 bases lining up with TRBD1. Germline V gene sequence: CDR1 LNHDA, CDR2 SQIVND (reference sequence). The CDR3 extends over 13 amino acids. J lost 8 bases, V lost 8 bases, and 8 bases had no gene match. The CDR3 here is CASRGTGARGYTF. As DNA, the CDR3 is TGTGCCAGTCGGGGGACAGGGGCACGGGGCTACACCTTC.

The gene calls are TRBV9 and TRBJ2-4; D not resolved. The V and J ends lost 0 bases and 6 bases respectively, with 7 bases between them. Looked up from germline, CDR1 is SGDLS and CDR2 is YYNGEE. The length of the CDR3 is 13 residues. This CDR3 is CASSVGGTNIQYF. The CDR3 nucleotides are TGTGCCAGCAGCGTAGGAGGCACAAACATTCAGTACTTC.

V and J are TRBV7-8 and TRBJ2-5; D may be TRBD2 (5 bases). Germline-derived CDR1 and CDR2 are SGHVS and FQNEAQ. The CDR3 totals 14 residues. Trimming took off 6 bases at V and 2 bases at J, with 13 bases between the two ends. This CDR3 reads CASRRVWEQETQYF. In DNA form, the CDR3 reads TGTGCCAGCAGGAGGGTTTGGGAACAAGAGACCCAGTACTTC.

This clone was observed once. The chain has TRBV6-1 and TRBJ1-1, with unresolved D. V was clipped by 3 bases and J by 0 bases, with 5 bases between them. The CDR3 totals 13 residues. The germline V gene encodes CDR1 MNHNS and CDR2 SASEGT. DNA of the CDR3: TGTGCCAGCAGTGAGTCCATGAACACTGAAGCTTTCTTT. Its protein product is CASSESMNTEAFF.

V is TRBV7-9 and J is TRBJ1-4; 9 bases align to TRBD1. This CDR3 spans 15 amino acids. The V gene's germline CDR1 is SEHNR and CDR2 FQNEAQ (reference sequence). The V gene end was trimmed by 1 base and the J gene end by 8 bases; junction bases not matched to a gene: 5. CDR3 sequence reads: CASSLGGTGREKLFF. The DNA for the CDR3 is TGTGCCAGCAGCTTAGGGGGGACAGGGCGAGAAAAACTGTTTTTT.

The chain recombines TRBV21-1 with TRBJ1-2. TRBV21-1 is designated a pseudogene. This CDR3 has 15 residues. CDR3 bases: TGTGCCAGCAGCAAAGCGTCCATACCCATCTATGGCTACACCTTC. Protein: CASSKASIPIYGYTF.

The chain employs TRBV3-1 (or the pseudogene TRBV3-2) and TRBJ1-2; no definite D call. V was trimmed by 1 base and J by 2 bases, leaving 8 bases between them. There are 14 residues in the CDR3. Germline CDR1 and CDR2: LGHDT and YNNKEL (reference sequence). CDR3 in DNA: TGTGCCAGCAGCCAAGGTCCAGGCAACTATGGCTACACCTTC. Protein product: CASSQGPGNYGYTF.

This chain uses TRBV18 with TRBJ2-7, with a tentative D call TRBD1 (5 bases). Per germline, CDR1 KGHSH and CDR2 LQKENI. Between the trimmed V and J ends, which lost 5 bases and 9 bases, there was a span of 14 bases. The CDR3 sequence is 12 residues long. CDR3: CASSAPGIGQYF. The CDR3 bases are TGTGCCAGCTCAGCGCCAGGGATCGGGCAGTACTTC.

V is TRBV6-5 and J is TRBJ1-2; D unresolved. Germline values: CDR1 MNHEY, CDR2 SVGAGI. CDR3 size: 14 residues. Trimming pared 10 bases from V and 0 bases from J, leaving 15 bases between. The CDR3 region has the DNA TGTGCCACCTCCGACTTTGGAGCTAACTATGGCTACACCTTC. It encodes CATSDFGANYGYTF.

This chain uses TRBV5-6 with TRBJ1-1; 7 bases match TRBD1. Trimming cost V 3 bases and J 7 bases; bases outside gene matches: 3. Germline values: CDR1 SGHDT, CDR2 YYEEEE. The CDR3 length is 12 residues. The CDR3 sequence is CASSWGTDEAFF. CDR3 sequence (DNA): TGTGCCAGCAGCTGGGGGACAGATGAAGCTTTCTTT.

V usage is TRBV29-1 and J usage is TRBJ1-1; 10 bases are shared with TRBD1. CDR3 length: 14 amino acids. Trimming cost V 7 bases and J 6 bases; bases outside gene matches: 11. Germline V gene data show CDR1 as SQVTM and CDR2 as ANQGSEA. The CDR3 DNA is TGCAGCGCTGAGATATGGGACAGGGGTTCTGAAGCTTTCTTT. Its translation: CSAEIWDRGSEAFF.

The V gene is TRBV19, the J gene TRBJ1-2; D is perhaps TRBD1 (5 bases). The CDR3 loop spans 14 amino acids. The V end was cut by 9 bases, the J end by 4 bases, with 18 bases between. Germline V gives CDR1 LNHDA, CDR2 SQIVND (reference sequence). DNA of the CDR3: TGTGCCAGCCTTCTAAGCGGGACGACCTATGGCTACACCTTC. This codes for CASLLSGTTYGYTF.